This record covers a single T cell receptor (beta chain). No antigen is known for it. The data belong to a study of lymphopenia after photon versus proton radiotherapy. Findings and caveats of the study: Relative stability marked proton patients; photon patients lost diversity and naive cells.

Here immunoSEQ multiplex PCR was the method, and the copy in TCRdb shows in-frame clones only, minus some. The sample includes about 55,000 clones, roughly 80% of them seen just once. With V trimmed by 4 bases and J by 0 bases, 3 bases remained unmatched. Germline lookup yields CDR1 SNHLY and CDR2 FYNNEI. The CDR3 is 14 amino acids. The specimen was peripheral blood, collected from a patient treated with proton-based radiotherapy. V gene TRBV2 combines with J gene TRBJ2-7; 7 nucleotides agree with TRBD1. The receptor comes from a man between 60 and 70 years old with pancreatic cancer. In DNA, the CDR3 is TGTGCCAGCAGTGGGACAGGACACTCCTACGAGCAGTACTTC. It is translated as CASSGTGHSYEQYF.